Listed below are T cell receptor beta chains from one sample, sequenced in a study of cytomegalovirus exposure and HLA in healthy donors. The protocol was immunoSEQ multiplex PCR, while the TCRdb copy is restricted to in-frame clones and leaves out a portion. Of around 210,000 clones listed, 82% are singletons. Material for sequencing was PBMCs. The receptors were gathered from a woman in her thirties or forties in good health and CMV-seronegative. CDR3s include the opening cysteine and the closing phenylalanine or tryptophan. The D gene is left open where the match is weak. Size values are once, few and many counts, or a class for expanded clones, and some rows have none.

d_call: TRBD2; v_call: TRBV6-6; clone_size: few; j_call: TRBJ2-7; cdr3_aa: CASSSASGSSDEQYF; cdr3_nt: TGTGCCAGCAGTTCCGCTAGCGGGAGTTCGGACGAGCAGTACTTC
d_call: -; v_call: TRBV29-1; clone_size: -; j_call: TRBJ1-1; cdr3_aa: CSALTENTEAFF; cdr3_nt: TGCAGCGCCCTGACAGAGAACACTGAAGCTTTCTTT
d_call: TRBD2; v_call: TRBV6-6; clone_size: -; j_call: TRBJ2-7; cdr3_aa: CASATSGTYEQYF; cdr3_nt: TGTGCCAGTGCGACTAGCGGGACTTACGAGCAGTACTTC
d_call: TRBD1; v_call: TRBV19; clone_size: -; j_call: TRBJ1-2; cdr3_aa: CASRTGVGYGYTF; cdr3_nt: TGTGCCAGTAGGACAGGGGTCGGCTATGGCTACACCTTC
d_call: TRBD1; v_call: TRBV29-1; clone_size: -; j_call: TRBJ1-1; cdr3_aa: CSVVPGTGNTEAFF; cdr3_nt: TGCAGCGTTGTCCCCGGGACAGGGAACACTGAAGCTTTCTTT
d_call: -; v_call: TRBV21-1; clone_size: -; j_call: TRBJ1-1; cdr3_aa: CASSKVGRGTEAFF; cdr3_nt: -
d_call: TRBD1; v_call: TRBV19; clone_size: -; j_call: TRBJ2-3; cdr3_aa: CASSIPGGDTDTQYF; cdr3_nt: TGTGCCAGTAGTATACCAGGGGGTGACACAGATACGCAGTATTTT
d_call: TRBD2; v_call: TRBV6-1; clone_size: -; j_call: TRBJ2-2; cdr3_aa: CASRAGTSQTGELFF; cdr3_nt: TGTGCCAGCAGGGCCGGGACTAGTCAAACCGGGGAGCTGTTTTTT
d_call: -; v_call: TRBV7-8; clone_size: -; j_call: TRBJ2-7; cdr3_aa: CASSLVGRGDFEQYF; cdr3_nt: TGTGCCAGCAGCTTAGTGGGCAGGGGTGATTTCGAGCAGTACTTC
d_call: TRBD2; v_call: TRBV7-2; clone_size: -; j_call: TRBJ2-1; cdr3_aa: CASSFSGSSYNEQFF; cdr3_nt: TGTGCCAGCAGTTTTAGCGGGAGCTCCTACAATGAGCAGTTCTTC
d_call: -; v_call: TRBV18; clone_size: -; j_call: TRBJ2-1; cdr3_aa: CASSPTSQVGEQFF; cdr3_nt: TGTGCCAGCTCACCGACTAGTCAGGTAGGGGAGCAGTTCTTC
d_call: TRBD1; v_call: TRBV5-1; clone_size: -; j_call: TRBJ2-7; cdr3_aa: CASSRGTGENYEQYF; cdr3_nt: TGCGCCAGCAGCAGGGGGACAGGGGAAAACTACGAGCAGTACTTC
d_call: -; v_call: TRBV28; clone_size: -; j_call: TRBJ2-2; cdr3_aa: CASSYSQGLALAGELFF; cdr3_nt: TGTGCCAGCTCCTACTCGCAGGGGCTAGCTCTCGCCGGGGAGCTGTTTTTT
d_call: -; v_call: TRBV6-6; clone_size: -; j_call: TRBJ1-1; cdr3_aa: CASSYSPGMGTEAFF; cdr3_nt: TGTGCCAGCAGTTACTCGCCGGGGATGGGCACTGAAGCTTTCTTT
d_call: TRBD2; v_call: TRBV5-6; clone_size: -; j_call: TRBJ2-1; cdr3_aa: CASSPGAGGLLSYNEQFF; cdr3_nt: TGTGCCAGCAGCCCGGGGGCGGGAGGCCTTCTCTCCTACAATGAGCAGTTCTTC
d_call: TRBD2; v_call: TRBV2; clone_size: -; j_call: TRBJ2-1; cdr3_aa: CASTPSKRESYNEQFF; cdr3_nt: TGTGCCAGCACCCCCTCGAAGCGGGAGTCCTACAATGAGCAGTTCTTC
d_call: -; v_call: TRBV30; clone_size: -; j_call: TRBJ1-1; cdr3_aa: CAWSDSGFDTEAFF; cdr3_nt: TGTGCCTGGAGTGACTCAGGATTCGACACTGAAGCTTTCTTT
d_call: TRBD2; v_call: TRBV5-1; clone_size: -; j_call: TRBJ2-1; cdr3_aa: CASSLAGLATNEQFF; cdr3_nt: TGCGCCAGCAGCTTGGCTGGACTAGCGACGAATGAGCAGTTCTTC
d_call: -; v_call: TRBV5-8; clone_size: -; j_call: TRBJ2-1; cdr3_aa: CASSSFTSIDEQFF; cdr3_nt: TGTGCCAGCAGCTCCTTTACTAGTATCGATGAGCAGTTCTTC
d_call: -; v_call: TRBV5-1; clone_size: few; j_call: TRBJ2-7; cdr3_aa: CASSWAGTYSYEQYF; cdr3_nt: TGCGCCAGCAGCTGGGCCGGGACTTACTCCTACGAGCAGTACTTC
d_call: TRBD1; v_call: TRBV6-1; clone_size: few; j_call: TRBJ1-1; cdr3_aa: CASLRGQGGTEAFF; cdr3_nt: TGTGCCAGCCTGAGGGGGCAGGGTGGCACTGAAGCTTTCTTT
d_call: -; v_call: TRBV30; clone_size: -; j_call: TRBJ1-5; cdr3_aa: CAWTSGSSGNQPQHF; cdr3_nt: TGTGCCTGGACCTCAGGGTCGTCGGGCAATCAGCCCCAGCATTTT
d_call: TRBD2; v_call: TRBV5-1; clone_size: -; j_call: TRBJ2-7; cdr3_aa: CASSRGLAGSYEQYF; cdr3_nt: TGCGCCAGCAGCAGGGGACTAGCGGGATCCTACGAGCAGTACTTC
d_call: -; v_call: TRBV5-6; clone_size: -; j_call: TRBJ2-1; cdr3_aa: CASSLARGNEQFF; cdr3_nt: TGTGCCAGCAGCTTGGCCCGGGGTAATGAGCAGTTCTTC
d_call: -; v_call: TRBV7-9; clone_size: -; j_call: TRBJ1-4; cdr3_aa: CASSSGSSGEKLFF; cdr3_nt: TGTGCCAGCAGCTCCGGGAGCTCAGGAGAAAAACTGTTTTTT
d_call: TRBD2; v_call: TRBV7-9; clone_size: -; j_call: TRBJ2-1; cdr3_aa: CSSSFSGTTYNEQFF; cdr3_nt: TGTTCCAGCAGCTTTAGCGGGACGACCTACAATGAGCAGTTCTTC
d_call: -; v_call: TRBV4-2; clone_size: -; j_call: TRBJ2-7; cdr3_aa: CASSQVGVGVRYEQYF; cdr3_nt: TGTGCCAGCAGCCAAGTGGGAGTCGGGGTTAGGTACGAGCAGTACTTC
d_call: TRBD2; v_call: TRBV15; clone_size: -; j_call: TRBJ2-7; cdr3_aa: CATSSGLAGSYEQYF; cdr3_nt: TGTGCCACCAGCAGTGGGCTAGCGGGATCCTACGAGCAGTACTTC
d_call: TRBD2; v_call: TRBV6-6; clone_size: few; j_call: TRBJ2-7; cdr3_aa: CASSSLGSGRAYEQYF; cdr3_nt: TGTGCCAGCAGTTCTTTAGGGAGCGGGAGGGCCTACGAGCAGTACTTC
d_call: TRBD2; v_call: TRBV30; clone_size: -; j_call: TRBJ2-3; cdr3_aa: CAWSVRAGPGDTQYF; cdr3_nt: TGTGCCTGGAGTGTTCGAGCGGGGCCGGGCGATACGCAGTATTTT
d_call: -; v_call: TRBV28; clone_size: -; j_call: TRBJ2-7; cdr3_aa: CASSSTDYEQYF; cdr3_nt: TGTGCCAGCAGTTCCACAGACTACGAGCAGTACTTC
d_call: -; v_call: TRBV2; clone_size: -; j_call: TRBJ2-6; cdr3_aa: CASSDSPGANVLTF; cdr3_nt: TGTGCCAGCAGCGACAGCCCTGGGGCCAACGTCCTGACTTTC
d_call: -; v_call: TRBV27; clone_size: -; j_call: TRBJ2-2; cdr3_aa: CASSPVGPGRELFF; cdr3_nt: TGTGCCAGCAGCCCTGTGGGCCCAGGCCGGGAGCTGTTTTTT
d_call: -; v_call: TRBV29-1; clone_size: -; j_call: TRBJ1-1; cdr3_aa: CSVVRGGGGEAFF; cdr3_nt: TGCAGCGTTGTGCGGGGTGGGGGGGGAGAAGCTTTCTTT
d_call: TRBD1; v_call: TRBV13; clone_size: -; j_call: TRBJ1-1; cdr3_aa: CASSLDRVNTEAFF; cdr3_nt: TGTGCCAGCAGCCTGGACAGGGTAAACACTGAAGCTTTCTTT
d_call: -; v_call: TRBV6-1; clone_size: few; j_call: TRBJ2-7; cdr3_aa: CASSAVTVTRPEQYF; cdr3_nt: TGTGCCAGCAGTGCTGTGACAGTAACAAGGCCCGAGCAGTACTTC
d_call: TRBD1; v_call: TRBV10-1; clone_size: few; j_call: TRBJ2-7; cdr3_aa: CASSESKTGFYEQYF; cdr3_nt: TGCGCCAGCAGTGAGTCGAAGACAGGGTTCTACGAGCAGTACTTC
d_call: TRBD1; v_call: TRBV30; clone_size: few; j_call: TRBJ1-3; cdr3_aa: CAWGQGGAGNTIYF; cdr3_nt: TGTGCCTGGGGCCAGGGGGGAGCTGGAAACACCATATATTTT
d_call: TRBD2; v_call: TRBV27; clone_size: -; j_call: TRBJ2-3; cdr3_aa: CASTLAGETDTQYF; cdr3_nt: TGTGCCAGCACCCTAGCGGGAGAAACAGATACGCAGTATTTT
d_call: TRBD1; v_call: TRBV4-1; clone_size: -; j_call: TRBJ1-1; cdr3_aa: CASSHVQGTEAFF; cdr3_nt: TGCGCCAGCAGCCATGTACAGGGGACTGAAGCTTTCTTT
d_call: -; v_call: TRBV6-5; clone_size: once; j_call: TRBJ2-7; cdr3_aa: CASSSTGKRHEQYF; cdr3_nt: TGTGCCAGCAGCTCTACTGGAAAGAGGCACGAGCAGTACTTC
d_call: TRBD1; v_call: TRBV28; clone_size: -; j_call: TRBJ1-5; cdr3_aa: CASRAQGQGVQPQHF; cdr3_nt: TGTGCCAGCAGAGCCCAGGGACAGGGGGTACAGCCCCAGCATTTT
d_call: TRBD2; v_call: TRBV27; clone_size: -; j_call: TRBJ2-7; cdr3_aa: CASSFAAGVTYEQYF; cdr3_nt: TGTGCCAGCAGTTTTGCGGCGGGAGTGACCTACGAGCAGTACTTC
d_call: -; v_call: TRBV10-3; clone_size: -; j_call: TRBJ1-3; cdr3_aa: CAISEPQSGNTIYF; cdr3_nt: TGTGCCATCAGTGAGCCCCAATCTGGAAACACCATATATTTT
d_call: -; v_call: TRBV7-8; clone_size: -; j_call: TRBJ2-1; cdr3_aa: CASIHSGDPSYNEQFF; cdr3_nt: TGTGCCAGCATACATTCAGGCGACCCCTCCTACAATGAGCAGTTCTTC
d_call: -; v_call: TRBV19; clone_size: -; j_call: TRBJ1-1; cdr3_aa: CASTLQEINTEAFF; cdr3_nt: TGTGCCAGTACCCTTCAAGAGATTAACACTGAAGCTTTCTTT
d_call: -; v_call: TRBV27; clone_size: once; j_call: TRBJ1-5; cdr3_aa: CASSVSYSNQPQHF; cdr3_nt: TGTGCCAGCAGTGTCAGTTATAGCAATCAGCCCCAGCATTTT